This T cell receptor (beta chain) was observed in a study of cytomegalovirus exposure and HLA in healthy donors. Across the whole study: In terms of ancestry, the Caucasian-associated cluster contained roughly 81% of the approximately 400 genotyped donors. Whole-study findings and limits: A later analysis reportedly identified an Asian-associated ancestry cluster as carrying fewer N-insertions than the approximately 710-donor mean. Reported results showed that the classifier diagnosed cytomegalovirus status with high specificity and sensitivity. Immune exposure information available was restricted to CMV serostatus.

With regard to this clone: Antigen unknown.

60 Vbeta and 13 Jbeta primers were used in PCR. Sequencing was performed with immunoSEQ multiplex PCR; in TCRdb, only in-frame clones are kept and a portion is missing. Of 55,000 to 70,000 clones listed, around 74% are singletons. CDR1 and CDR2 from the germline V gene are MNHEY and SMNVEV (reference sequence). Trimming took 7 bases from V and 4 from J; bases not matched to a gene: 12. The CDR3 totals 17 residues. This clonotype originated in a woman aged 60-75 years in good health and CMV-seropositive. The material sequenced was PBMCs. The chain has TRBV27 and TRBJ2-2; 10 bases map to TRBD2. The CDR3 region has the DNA TGTGCCAGCACCGAGGGGGTACTAGCGGGGCCCACCGGGGAGCTGTTTTTT. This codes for CASTEGVLAGPTGELFF.